The 17 T cell receptor beta chains presented below share a single source sample, sequenced in a study of T cells in Graves' hyperthyroidism and ophthalmopathy (dated by TCRdb to between 2018 and 2020). The protocol used for the library was multiplex PCR. Sequencing used an Illumina HiSeq 2000. The TCR beta CDR3 regions were amplified from RNA transcripts. The TCR CDR3 was subjected to a first round of RT-PCR using the HTBI primer set and the Qiagen OneStep RT-PCR kit. Through fastp at Q25 and MiXCR, TCRdb rebuilt clones from the public reads, retaining in-frame beta chains. Rows with one shared CDR3 protein collapse into an entry with the most common genes and DNA. The sample data list a few hundred thousand distinct CDR3 sequences, and under 25% of these were observed just once. The ten largest clones add up to about 50% of the sample. The sample consisted of blood. The receptors originated from a woman aged 50 to 60 with Graves' hyperthyroidism.

V usage is TRBV10-3 and J usage is TRBJ2-3; 14 positions agree with TRBD2. V shed 5 bases, J shed 2 bases, and the junction held 3 bases outside the gene matches. Germline CDR1 reads ENHRY; CDR2 reads SYGVKD. This CDR3 is built from 16 residues. The CDR3 loop is CAISKTSGGATDTQYF. CDR3 DNA sequence: TGTGCCATCAGTAAGACTAGCGGGGGGGCCACAGATACGCAGTATTTT.

This clonotype was observed at least ten times. The J gene is TRBJ2-7, the V gene TRBV28; 9 nucleotides align to TRBD1. The germline CDR1 and CDR2 sequences are MDHEN and SYDVKM. The ends lost 5 bases at V and 5 bases at J; junction bases unmatched: 10. The length of the CDR3 is 15 residues. The CDR3: CASSRSGTGFHEQYF. The CDR3 DNA follows: TGTGCCAGCAGTCGTTCCGGGACAGGGTTCCACGAGCAGTACTTC. The full variable domain, with the rest looked up from reference TRBV28 and TRBJ2-7, is DVKVTQSSRYLVKRTGEKVFLECVQDMDHENMFWYRQDPGLGLRLIYFSYDVKMKEKGDIPEGYSVSREKKERFSLILESASTNQTSMYLCASSRSGTGFHEQYFGPGTRLTVT.

This clonotype occurred many times. The chain links TRBV28 to TRBJ1-2; possibly TRBD1 for D (5 bases). Germline V gives CDR1 MDHEN, CDR2 SYDVKM. Trimming took 1 base from V and 8 from J, leaving 17 bases between them. The CDR3 extends over 15 amino acids. The CDR3 DNA reads TGTGCCAGCAGTTTATCCGGCGGGGCTGGACGGGGCTACACCTTC. It encodes CASSLSGGAGRGYTF.

In this sample, this clonotype turned up many times. V and J are TRBV28 and TRBJ2-6; D remains ambiguous. Trimming removed 6 bases from V and 1 base from J, with 4 bases in between. Germline CDR1 reads MDHEN; CDR2 reads SYDVKM. This CDR3 is 13 amino acids long. CDR3 sequence: CASRTSGANVLTF. As DNA, the CDR3 is TGTGCCAGCAGGACATCTGGGGCCAACGTCCTGACTTTC. Combining the CDR3 with reference TRBV28 and TRBJ2-6 gives the whole variable domain DVKVTQSSRYLVKRTGEKVFLECVQDMDHENMFWYRQDPGLGLRLIYFSYDVKMKEKGDIPEGYSVSREKKERFSLILESASTNQTSMYLCASRTSGANVLTFGAGSRLTVL.

The chain employs TRBV6-1 and TRBJ1-1; D is ambiguous. Germline lookup yields CDR1 MNHNS and CDR2 SASEGT. The germline V and J ends were trimmed by 6 bases and 0 bases, with 17 bases remaining between them. This CDR3 spans 16 amino acids. The CDR3 DNA reads TGTGCCAGCAGCACTAGTGGCCGACTGATGAACACTGAAGCTTTCTTT. Translation: CASSTSGRLMNTEAFF.

The chain joins TRBV10-3 to TRBJ2-7; D is perhaps TRBD1 or TRBD2 (5 bases each). From germline, CDR1 is ENHRY and CDR2 SYGVKD. V lost 6 bases, J lost 3 bases, and 12 bases lay in between. The CDR3 totals 13 residues. The CDR3 region has the DNA TGTGCCATCAGGAGGGACGGAAACTACGAGCAGTACTTC. Translation gives CAIRRDGNYEQYF.

This chain connects TRBV2 to TRBJ1-4; D may be TRBD1 (6 bases). Deletions cut 5 bases from V and 8 bases from J, with 12 bases between. This CDR3 comprises 13 residues. The germline V gene has CDR1 SNHLY and CDR2 FYNNEI. In DNA, the CDR3 is TGTGCCAGCAGTTTTCAGGGGTCAGAAAAACTGTTTTTT. Its translation is CASSFQGSEKLFF.

There are a few counts of this clonotype. The chain uses TRBV10-3 and TRBJ1-4, with D possibly TRBD1 on 5 matching bases. The CDR3 is 19 amino acids. In germline, CDR1 is ENHRY, CDR2 SYGVKD. Trimming cost V 0 bases and J 0 bases, with 17 bases left between them. The CDR3 protein is CAISESIYQGTSTNEKLFF. The CDR3 bases are TGTGCCATCAGTGAGTCGATATACCAGGGTACCTCAACTAATGAAAAACTGTTTTTT.

The chain uses TRBV6-1 and TRBJ1-4; no clear D. This CDR3 spans 15 amino acids. V was trimmed by 7 bases and J by 8 bases, leaving 20 bases between them. CDR1 MNHNS and CDR2 SASEGT come from the germline V gene. CDR3 amino acids: CASTPDETVPEKLFF. CDR3 nucleotide sequence: TGTGCCAGCACCCCGGACGAGACGGTACCGGAAAAACTGTTTTTT.

In nucleotides, the CDR3 is TGTGCCAGCAGCTTAGGTGGGACAGGGGCATCGCATCGGGCCTACGAGCAGTACTTC. This sequence encodes CASSLGGTGASHRAYEQYF. V usage is TRBV7-9 and J usage is TRBJ2-7, with 10 bases aligning to TRBD1. The CDR3 extends over 19 amino acids. In germline, CDR1 is SEHNR, CDR2 FQNEAQ (reference sequence). Trimming took 1 base from V and 2 from J; bases not matched to a gene: 14.

This clonotype appeared many times. The chain is built from TRBV7-8 and TRBJ2-1; possible D gene TRBD1, 6 bases. V lost 5 bases and J lost 9, with 23 bases in between. CDR1 and CDR2 from the germline V gene are SGHVS and FQNEAQ. CDR3 length equals 16 residues. CDR3 amino acids: CASSPRTSGGRPEQFF. The CDR3 DNA reads as TGTGCCAGCAGCCCCCGGACCAGTGGGGGCCGACCTGAGCAGTTCTTC.

In this sample, this clonotype turned up many times. This sequence joins TRBV12-3 or TRBV12-4 and TRBJ2-1; D gene unclear. The ends were cut back, 1 base at V and 6 bases at J, with 16 bases in the middle. The CDR3 is 16 amino acids. The CDR3 DNA is TGTGCCAGCAGTTTAGGGTGGGATTGGGTGGTCAATGAGCAGTTCTTC. This sequence encodes CASSLGWDWVVNEQFF.

The sample holds many counts of this clonotype. The chain carries TRBV20-1 and TRBJ2-7, with 7 bases matching TRBD2. CDR1 and CDR2 from the germline V gene are DFQATT and SNEGSKA (reference sequence). After removal of 0 bases from V and 2 bases from J, the junction contained 16 bases not matched to a gene. The CDR3 is 18 amino acids. The chain's CDR3 is CSARDIPKEGLLTYEQYF. The DNA of the CDR3 is TGCAGTGCTAGAGATATTCCGAAGGAGGGACTACTAACCTACGAGCAGTACTTC.

The J gene is TRBJ2-1, the V gene TRBV6-2 or TRBV6-3; no clear D. The germline CDR1 and CDR2 sequences are MNHEY and SVGEGT. The CDR3 sequence is 11 residues long. V was pared by 4 bases and J by 8 bases, with 6 bases between. The CDR3 region has the DNA TGTGCCAGCAGTTTTCTCCATGAGCAGTTCTTC. It yields the protein CASSFLHEQFF.

The rearrangement uses TRBV29-1 and TRBJ1-2; 9 bases fit TRBD1. The V segment lost 4 bases and the J segment 4 bases; nucleotides outside the gene matches: 7. The CDR3 length is 14 residues. Germline CDR1 SQVTM, CDR2 ANQGSEA. The CDR3 nucleotides are TGCAGCGTTGCTTTGGGGACAGGGTTCTATGGCTACACCTTC. It codes for CSVALGTGFYGYTF.

The gene calls are TRBV20-1 and TRBJ2-3, with D uncertain. With 0 bases removed from V and 8 bases from J, the gap between germline ends came to 15 bases. The CDR3 is 14 amino acids. Germline CDR1 and CDR2: DFQATT and SNEGSKA (reference sequence). The CDR3 is CSARDRVGMGTQYF. In nucleotides, the CDR3 is TGCAGTGCTAGAGATCGAGTAGGGATGGGTACGCAGTATTTT.

Many counts were recorded for this clonotype. This rearrangement joins TRBV6-1 to TRBJ1-2; 7 nucleotides align to TRBD1. CDR1 and CDR2 (germline): MNHNS, SASEGT. The V segment lost 3 bases and the J segment 3 bases; nucleotides outside the gene matches: 4. The CDR3 spans 14 residues. The CDR3 here is CASSEAGGYYGYTF. The CDR3 nucleotides read TGTGCCAGCAGTGAGGCAGGGGGGTACTATGGCTACACCTTC.